This is a list of T cell receptor beta chains from one sample in a study of blood T cell repertoires in COVID-19. The repertoire was sequenced with immunoSEQ multiplex PCR; TCRdb's copy has only in-frame clones and lacks some. The repertoire includes some 390,000 clones, more than 85% of them detected once, and about 3% sits in the top ten. Sequencing used peripheral blood. The origin of the receptors is a human donor in a cohort sampled during active COVID-19. The CDR3 runs from the conserved cysteine through the conserved F or W. Fields, in order: clone size, CDR3 length, D gene, J gene, V gene, CDR3 DNA, CDR3 protein. The D gene is left open where the match is weak. Not all rows give a size; the values are once, few, many and, for expanded clones, a class.

clone size: NA; CDR3 length: 14; D gene: TRBD1; J gene: TRBJ1-2; V gene: TRBV5-4; CDR3 DNA: TGTGCCAGCAGCCCGACAGGGCCATTCTATGGCTACACCTTC; CDR3 protein: CASSPTGPFYGYTF
clone size: NA; CDR3 length: 17; D gene: TRBD1; J gene: TRBJ2-3; V gene: TRBV30; CDR3 DNA: TGTGCCTGTAAGATCCGGGACAGAGTCTATAACCTTCCATTTACGTATTTT; CDR3 protein: CACKIRDRVYNLPFTYF
clone size: NA; CDR3 length: 14; D gene: TRBD1; J gene: TRBJ2-2; V gene: TRBV10-3; CDR3 DNA: TGTGCCACAAAACAGGGGGCCAGGACCGGGGAGCTGTTTTTT; CDR3 protein: CATKQGARTGELFF
clone size: NA; CDR3 length: 12; D gene: NA; J gene: TRBJ1-3; V gene: TRBV10-3; CDR3 DNA: TGTGCCATCAGTGAGTCTCCAGCGACCATATATTTT; CDR3 protein: CAISESPATIYF
clone size: few; CDR3 length: 15; D gene: NA; J gene: TRBJ1-5; V gene: TRBV19; CDR3 DNA: TGTGCCAGTAGTTCTCGACACTCGTATAATCAGCCCCAGCATTTT; CDR3 protein: CASSSRHSYNQPQHF
clone size: NA; CDR3 length: 15; D gene: TRBD2; J gene: TRBJ2-4; V gene: TRBV19; CDR3 DNA: TGTGCCAGTAGTATGCGGGGGGAGGCGGCAAACATTCAGTACTTC; CDR3 protein: CASSMRGEAANIQYF
clone size: few; CDR3 length: 12; D gene: NA; J gene: TRBJ1-5; V gene: TRBV19; CDR3 DNA: TGTGCCAGTAGTATATTCGGTCAGCCCCAGCATTTT; CDR3 protein: CASSIFGQPQHF
clone size: few; CDR3 length: 16; D gene: TRBD2; J gene: TRBJ2-1; V gene: TRBV28; CDR3 DNA: TGTGCCAGCAGTTTAGGCGGGCTAGCGGGCTACAATGAGCAGTTCTTC; CDR3 protein: CASSLGGLAGYNEQFF
clone size: NA; CDR3 length: 12; D gene: NA; J gene: TRBJ1-6; V gene: TRBV3-1/TRBV3-2; CDR3 DNA: TGTGCCAGCAGCCCCCTGGGGCCACCCCTCCACTTT; CDR3 protein: CASSPLGPPLHF
clone size: NA; CDR3 length: 15; D gene: NA; J gene: TRBJ2-5; V gene: TRBV5-1; CDR3 DNA: TGCGCCAGCAGCCCCCGCGGCGGTAATCAAGAGACCCAGTACTTC; CDR3 protein: CASSPRGGNQETQYF
clone size: NA; CDR3 length: 16; D gene: TRBD2; J gene: TRBJ2-1; V gene: TRBV5-1; CDR3 DNA: TGCGCCAGCAGCCCTACTGGGGGGGGCTCCTACAATGAGCAGTTCTTC; CDR3 protein: CASSPTGGGSYNEQFF
clone size: NA; CDR3 length: 15; D gene: TRBD1; J gene: TRBJ1-5; V gene: TRBV25-1; CDR3 DNA: TGTGCCAGCAGTCATAGCCTGACAGGGGATCTGCCCCAGCATTTT; CDR3 protein: CASSHSLTGDLPQHF
clone size: NA; CDR3 length: 15; D gene: NA; J gene: TRBJ2-7; V gene: TRBV28; CDR3 DNA: TGTGCCAGCAGTTTATATTCCCTAGCGAACTACGAGCAGTACTTC; CDR3 protein: CASSLYSLANYEQYF
clone size: NA; CDR3 length: 13; D gene: NA; J gene: TRBJ1-5; V gene: TRBV30; CDR3 DNA: TGTGCCTGGAGTCGAGGGAACAATCAGCCCCAGCATTTT; CDR3 protein: CAWSRGNNQPQHF
clone size: NA; CDR3 length: 12; D gene: TRBD1; J gene: TRBJ2-7; V gene: TRBV28; CDR3 DNA: TGTGCCAGCAGTCGGGACAGGGCCGAGCAGTACTTC; CDR3 protein: CASSRDRAEQYF
clone size: NA; CDR3 length: 13; D gene: TRBD1; J gene: TRBJ1-1; V gene: TRBV6-5; CDR3 DNA: TGTGCCAGCGGACGGACAGGGAACACTGAAGCTTTCTTT; CDR3 protein: CASGRTGNTEAFF
clone size: few; CDR3 length: 14; D gene: TRBD1; J gene: TRBJ1-1; V gene: TRBV7-9; CDR3 DNA: TGTGCCAGCAGCTGGACAGGTTTGAACACTGAAGCTTTCTTT; CDR3 protein: CASSWTGLNTEAFF
clone size: NA; CDR3 length: 17; D gene: TRBD2; J gene: TRBJ2-1; V gene: TRBV7-8; CDR3 DNA: TGTGCCAGCACCCCCGGACTAGCGGGGGGAGAGGGGTATGAGCAGTTCTTC; CDR3 protein: CASTPGLAGGEGYEQFF
clone size: NA; CDR3 length: 14; D gene: NA; J gene: TRBJ1-1; V gene: TRBV18; CDR3 DNA: TGTGCCAGCTCACCTAGAGGTTTGAACACTGAAGCTTTCTTT; CDR3 protein: CASSPRGLNTEAFF
clone size: NA; CDR3 length: 15; D gene: TRBD2; J gene: TRBJ2-1; V gene: TRBV28; CDR3 DNA: TGTGCCAGCAGTTTACTAGCGGGAGGGCACAATGAGCAGTTCTTC; CDR3 protein: CASSLLAGGHNEQFF
clone size: NA; CDR3 length: 13; D gene: NA; J gene: TRBJ1-2; V gene: TRBV28; CDR3 DNA: TGTGCCAGCAGTTTAACGGGGAGGTATGGCTACACCTTC; CDR3 protein: CASSLTGRYGYTF
clone size: NA; CDR3 length: 15; D gene: TRBD1; J gene: TRBJ1-4; V gene: TRBV19; CDR3 DNA: TGTGCCAGTGCTGAGACACGACAGGGTGGCGAAAAACTGTTTTTT; CDR3 protein: CASAETRQGGEKLFF
clone size: NA; CDR3 length: 12; D gene: NA; J gene: TRBJ1-3; V gene: TRBV6-1; CDR3 DNA: TGTGCCAGCAGTGAACAGAGAAACACCATATATTTT; CDR3 protein: CASSEQRNTIYF
clone size: NA; CDR3 length: 16; D gene: TRBD2; J gene: TRBJ2-1; V gene: TRBV5-4; CDR3 DNA: TGTGCCAGCAGCCTTATCGAGCGGGAGTTTTGGGGTGAGCAGTTCTTC; CDR3 protein: CASSLIEREFWGEQFF
clone size: NA; CDR3 length: 15; D gene: TRBD1; J gene: TRBJ1-6; V gene: TRBV5-4; CDR3 DNA: TGTGCCAGCAGCCGGACAGGGGGCGATGATTCACCCCTCCACTTT; CDR3 protein: CASSRTGGDDSPLHF
clone size: NA; CDR3 length: 14; D gene: NA; J gene: TRBJ2-3; V gene: TRBV7-2; CDR3 DNA: TGTGCCAGCAGCTTAGGCAGGGTTTCAGATACGCAGTATTTT; CDR3 protein: CASSLGRVSDTQYF
clone size: NA; CDR3 length: 16; D gene: TRBD1; J gene: TRBJ2-1; V gene: TRBV4-1; CDR3 DNA: TGCGCCAGCAGCCAAGATGGACAGGGGGAGAGAAATGAGCAGTTCTTC; CDR3 protein: CASSQDGQGERNEQFF
clone size: NA; CDR3 length: 17; D gene: TRBD1; J gene: TRBJ2-7; V gene: TRBV7-9; CDR3 DNA: TGTGCCAGCAGCTTAGGGGGCCCGGGGACAGGGTCCTACGAGCAGTACTTC; CDR3 protein: CASSLGGPGTGSYEQYF
clone size: NA; CDR3 length: 16; D gene: TRBD1; J gene: TRBJ2-1; V gene: TRBV4-1; CDR3 DNA: TGCGCCAGCAGCCAAGATCCCCCGCAGGGGGACAATGAGCAGTTCTTC; CDR3 protein: CASSQDPPQGDNEQFF
clone size: NA; CDR3 length: 14; D gene: TRBD1; J gene: TRBJ1-2; V gene: TRBV7-2; CDR3 DNA: TGTGCCAGCAGCTTAACCGGACAGGGCTATGGCTACACCTTC; CDR3 protein: CASSLTGQGYGYTF
clone size: NA; CDR3 length: 14; D gene: TRBD1; J gene: TRBJ1-2; V gene: TRBV30; CDR3 DNA: TGTGCCTCGCCCGCCCCGGGGACAGTCTATGGCTACACCTTC; CDR3 protein: CASPAPGTVYGYTF
clone size: NA; CDR3 length: 19; D gene: TRBD2; J gene: TRBJ2-5; V gene: TRBV5-1; CDR3 DNA: TGCGCCAGCAGCCCTGTAGAGGGACTAGCGGGAGGGCTGAGAGAGACCCAGTACTTC; CDR3 protein: CASSPVEGLAGGLRETQYF
clone size: NA; CDR3 length: 16; D gene: TRBD2; J gene: TRBJ2-7; V gene: TRBV7-9; CDR3 DNA: TGTGCCAGCAGCTTGGATCGGGGGGAATTACCGCGCGAGCAGTACTTC; CDR3 protein: CASSLDRGELPREQYF
clone size: few; CDR3 length: 10; D gene: NA; J gene: TRBJ1-1; V gene: TRBV12-3/TRBV12-4; CDR3 DNA: TGTGCCAGCAGTTTGAGTAGAGCTTTCTTT; CDR3 protein: CASSLSRAFF
clone size: NA; CDR3 length: 14; D gene: NA; J gene: TRBJ1-1; V gene: TRBV15; CDR3 DNA: TGTGCCACCAGCAGAGATCGATCAGGAGGAGAAGCTTTCTTT; CDR3 protein: CATSRDRSGGEAFF
clone size: NA; CDR3 length: 16; D gene: TRBD1; J gene: TRBJ1-1; V gene: TRBV5-4; CDR3 DNA: TGTGCCAGCAGCTTACGGCCCAGGGGGAGAGGCACTGAAGCTTTCTTT; CDR3 protein: CASSLRPRGRGTEAFF